The 11 T cell receptor beta chains reported below all come from one sample, sequenced in a study of OX40 agonist ivuxolimab in advanced cancers. Assay: immunoSEQ multiplex PCR; the TCRdb copy retains only in-frame clones and omits some. Here the sample spans 25,000 to 35,000 clones, about 83% being singletons. Here the sequenced sample was CD4+ or CD8+ T cells sorted from blood, taken in a trial of the OX40 agonist ivuxolimab. These receptors all come from an adult with an advanced solid tumor such as melanoma, head and neck, liver or kidney cancer.

This chain uses TRBV4-1 with TRBJ2-5; 8 nucleotides align to TRBD2. V was pared by 0 bases and J by 5 bases, with 11 bases of the junction left unmatched. The CDR3 runs to 17 residues. Per germline, CDR1 MGHRA and CDR2 YSYEKL. The CDR3 sequence: CASSQDSGVGTGETQYF. DNA for the CDR3: TGCGCCAGCAGCCAAGATAGCGGGGTTGGGACGGGGGAGACCCAGTACTTC.

This clone was counted between two and nine times. V gene TRBV19 combines with J gene TRBJ2-7; D call uncertain. Trimming took 3 bases from V and 3 from J, leaving 9 bases between them. The CDR3 spans 13 residues. Per germline, CDR1 LNHDA and CDR2 SQIVND (reference sequence). The CDR3 bases are TGTGCCAGTAGTATTTACTCGGGCTACGAGCAGTACTTC. Its translation: CASSIYSGYEQYF. The whole variable domain, filled in from reference TRBV19 and TRBJ2-7, reads DGGITQSPKYLFRKEGQNVTLSCEQNLNHDAMYWYRQDPGQGLRLIYYSQIVNDFQKGDIAEGYSVSREKKESFPLTVTSAQKNPTAFYLCASSIYSGYEQYFGPGTRLTVT.

V is TRBV4-1 and J is TRBJ1-5; no definite D call. V dropped 4 bases and J dropped 10 bases, with 14 bases sitting between them. The CDR3 consists of 13 residues. The germline gives CDR1 MGHRA, CDR2 YSYEKL. CDR3 nucleotide sequence: TGCGCCAGCAGCCTAAAGTCCGCGGAACCCCAGCATTTT. Translation: CASSLKSAEPQHF.

This sequence joins TRBV7-8 and TRBJ2-6; 7 bases align to TRBD1. The CDR3 is 17 residues long. Germline V gives CDR1 SGHVS, CDR2 FQNEAQ. Trimming removed 5 bases from V and 0 bases from J; junction bases left unmatched: 7. The CDR3 loop is CASSPDRAHSGANVLTF. CDR3 sequence (DNA): TGTGCCAGCAGCCCCGACAGGGCGCACTCTGGGGCCAACGTCCTGACTTTC.

This clone was counted a single time. This chain uses TRBV1 with TRBJ2-2; TRBD1, the table's D call, lacks a check against the DNA. TRBV1 constitutes a pseudogene. CDR3 size: 16 residues. The CDR3 bases are TGCACCAGCAGCCAAGATAAGACACTTCTATACCGGGAGCTGTTTTTT. Translation gives CTSSQDKTLLYRELFF.

The chain carries TRBV6-5 and TRBJ2-5, with D possibly matching TRBD1 (6 bases). V shed 0 bases and J shed 1 base, with 9 bases lying between them. The CDR3 has 15 residues. The V gene's germline CDR1 is MNHEY and CDR2 SVGAGI. The CDR3 region has the DNA TGTGCCAGCAGTTACTCAACAGGGACCCAAGAGACCCAGTACTTC. Translation: CASSYSTGTQETQYF.

The genes are TRBV28 and TRBJ1-6, with TRBD1 matching over 10 bases. The CDR3 spans 14 residues. The V gene end was trimmed by 3 bases and the J gene end by 10 bases; junction bases not matched to a gene: 3. Germline CDR1 is MDHEN and CDR2 is SYDVKM. The CDR3 region is CASSLTGGRSPLHF. CDR3 coding DNA: TGTGCCAGCAGTTTGACAGGGGGCAGGTCACCCCTCCACTTT.

This sequence joins TRBV27 and TRBJ2-5, with D possibly being TRBD2 (6 bases). Germline assignment: CDR1 MNHEY and CDR2 SMNVEV (reference sequence). The CDR3 loop spans 17 amino acids. V lost 3 bases and J 5 bases, leaving 22 bases between the germline ends. CDR3 bases: TGTGCCAGCAGTTTTGCCCCCTTCCCGGGGGAGTTGGAGACCCAGTACTTC. Translation: CASSFAPFPGELETQYF.

The genes are TRBV13 and TRBJ2-1, with D unresolved. CDR1 and CDR2 (germline): PRHDT, FYEKMQ (reference sequence). The ends were cut back, 1 base at V and 2 bases at J, with 12 bases in the middle. CDR3 length: 16 amino acids. The CDR3 sequence is CASSLAGHNPYNEQFF. CDR3 in DNA: TGTGCCAGCAGCTTAGCCGGGCACAACCCCTACAATGAGCAGTTCTTC.

This chain uses TRBV11-2 with TRBJ2-5; no reliable D call. The CDR3 runs 12 residues. Germline CDR1 SGHAT, CDR2 FQNNGV. Trimming cost V 0 bases and J 5 bases, with 4 bases left between them. As DNA, the CDR3 is TGTGCCAGCAGCTTAGAGGGGGAGACCCAGTACTTC. Translation gives CASSLEGETQYF.

The V and J genes are TRBV7-8 and TRBJ2-1; 10 bases map to TRBD1. CDR1 and CDR2 from the germline V gene are SGHVS and FQNEAQ. V was pared by 4 bases and J by 0 bases, with 0 bases of the junction left unmatched. This CDR3 has 15 residues. The CDR3: CASSWTGGSYNEQFF. The CDR3 DNA follows: TGTGCCAGCAGCTGGACAGGGGGCTCCTACAATGAGCAGTTCTTC.